This T cell receptor beta chain was recorded in a study of blood T cell repertoires in COVID-19. Background on the study: The study drew acute and convalescent COVID-19 samples from the United States, Italy and Spain. The cDNA or gDNA used as material had been derived from T cells, B-cell-depleted T cells, or PBMCs.

The V gene's germline CDR1 is ENHRY and CDR2 SYGVKD. Trimming shortened V by 0 bases and J by 6 bases, and 12 bases separated the two germline ends. The CDR3 is 14 residues long. The method was immunoSEQ multiplex PCR; TCRdb's version includes in-frame clones alone and lacks a portion of them. The data show 200,000 to 250,000 clones, with roughly 82% seen just once and under 15% held by the top ten. The sequencing input was peripheral blood. The chain couples TRBV10-3 to TRBJ2-7, with D tentatively TRBD1 (6 bases). This clonotype originated in a human donor in a cohort sampled during active COVID-19. The CDR3 nucleotides read TGTGCCATCAGTGAGTCGGCGGTAGGGGGCGAGCAGTACTTC. Translation: CAISESAVGGEQYF.